Only one count was recorded for the clone carrying this T cell receptor beta chain. Using genomic DNA as the template, TCR beta VDJ and CDR3 profiling was carried out. TCRdb redid the calling of the reads with MiXCR, one entry per CDR3 protein. The repertoire holds approximately 190,000 distinct CDR3 sequences, with under 70% as singletons. The V and J ends lost 5 bases and 6 bases respectively, with 18 bases between them. From germline, CDR1 is SEHNR and CDR2 FQNEAQ (reference sequence). CDR3 length equals 15 residues. These data originate in a study of CD8+CD57+ T cells in acquired aplastic anemia. Study-level information: Mean DNA quantity obtained from sorted CD4+ and CD8+ cells was around 3.2 ug.

The V gene is TRBV7-9, the J gene TRBJ2-3; D unclear. The TCR originated in a human donor with severe aplastic anemia or a healthy control (not recorded which). Input material: sorted CD4+, CD8+, or CD8+CD57+ T cells (not recorded which) from PBMCs. CDR3 sequence reads: CASSPGVRVIDTQYF. For the CDR3, the DNA is TGTGCCAGCAGCCCAGGTGTTAGGGTAATTGATACGCAGTATTTT.